This T cell receptor beta chain stems from a study of shared clonotypes between healthy human individuals. Study-level background: Each donor contributed plates that comprised three CD4 naive, three CD4 memory, two CD8 naive and one CD8 memory.

Overall study findings and caveats: Larger richness was generally estimated for naive than memory subsets.

The V segment lost 5 bases and the J segment 8 bases; nucleotides outside the gene matches: 7. There are 14 residues in the CDR3. From germline, CDR1 is SGHTA and CDR2 FQGNSA. Points on this clone: As yet, its antigen is unknown.

Positive CCR7 selection of CD45RO-negative cells yielded the naive CD8 cells, and terminally differentiated effector memory CD45RA+ cells were excluded. Assay runs were performed at deep level. Sorted-subset replicate PCR reactions contained roughly 200 ng DNA, corresponding to about 30,000 T cell genomes. Measured with immunoSEQ multiplex PCR; TCRdb has only the in-frame clones, and not every one. Among more than 500,000 clones listed, roughly 96% were seen once. This sequence originates from a woman aged 25 to 45 in good health. V gene TRBV7-2 combines with J gene TRBJ2-1; 9 bases line up with TRBD2. Sequencing used naive CD8+ T cells sorted from blood. The CDR3 bases are TGTGCCAGCAGCCCCGGGACTAGCTGGGATGAGCAGTTCTTC. This codes for CASSPGTSWDEQFF.